This T cell receptor beta chain came from a study of shared clonotypes between healthy human individuals (dated by TCRdb to between 2020 and 2021). A note on the overall study: A couple of women and a few men aged 18 to 49 years were included in the cohort. For each donor, CD4 naive and CD4 memory were each given three plates, CD8 naive was given two plates, and CD8 memory was given one plate. The study deeply sequenced blood TCR repertoires of five healthy adults to estimate repertoire size and the extent of clonotype sharing between individuals. Libraries were prepared and TCR repertoires were sequenced by different laboratories using diverse techniques, in order to increase sequencing depth and limit assay-specific biases. Each donor's leukapheresis produced roughly between roughly 0.85 and 9.5 billion PBMCs. Here is what the overall study found, with its caveats: Sampling was restricted to blood, and TCR repertoires in tissues likely differ from the TCR repertoires found in blood. Naive subsets generally had larger estimated clonotype richness than memory subsets. Clonotypes shared by all four sorted-subset donors showed higher generation probabilities than non-shared clonotypes. The genetic and exposure-history diversity represented was limited by the small number of donors. Even with the large sequencing depth, rarefaction of the sorted-subset datasets indicated that sequencing was incomplete. Sharing across several donors was observed for about 5% of naive CD4, 3% to 3.5% of naive CD8, over 2% of memory CD4, and roughly 0.4% of memory CD8 clonotypes. Based on pairwise subsampling, the degree of clonotype sharing among donors was expected to be affected by sequencing depth.

Using the deep immunoSEQ assay, multiplex PCR amplified TCR CDR3 regions from genomic DNA. Extracted genomic DNA from each cell subset was distributed evenly across all wells of several immunoSEQ 96-well plates, and each plate was treated as a replicate. For sorted subsets, around 200 ng genomic DNA, equal to 30,000 or so T cell genomes, was loaded into each replicate PCR. Purified libraries were quantified with a Qubit 3.0 fluorometer, sized on a Bioanalyzer 2100, and re-quantified with the KAPA Library Quantification kit. Every immunoSEQ 96-well plate was sequenced on a dedicated single-read 150-cycle Illumina NextSeq 550 flow cell. On the authors' methods: The immunoSEQ output contained only junctional sequences without quality scores, so filtering could not match that applied to full-length reads. Sequences were annotated with PyIR, a Python wrapper for IgBLAST v1.9, and V/J genes and CDR3 were assigned using IMGT germline references. Any read was removed if the V/J assignment was weak (E-value above 1e-6), the CDR3 was missing, or the read contained stop codons, out-of-frame junctions, or ambiguous translated residues. A V3J clonotype was defined by an identical inferred V gene, J gene, and CDR3 amino acid sequence. The percentage overlap between two repertoires was calculated by dividing the number of shared unique clonotypes by the size of the smaller repertoire. Three approaches were used to assess repertoire richness: RTK rarefaction, the Chao1 estimator, and Recon v2.1 estimates of unobserved clonotypes. OLGA was used to compute generation probabilities for all TCRbeta clonotypes that the gDNA method yielded from a few donors. TCRdb provides this immuneACCESS table in a form limited to in-frame rearrangements. Some clones are lacking; in checked studies, under half of them reflect an unresolved V gene, and why the rest are absent is not known. The V and J calls and clone size are taken from that table; D and trimming were inferred from the DNA. Across this sample there are over 850,000 clones, with 75% to 80% seen only once. Clones ranked in the top ten supply 0.5% to 0.65% of the sample.

Worth noting for this clone: Its antigen remains undetermined. No per-base quality is available; no much larger clone lies one base away.

The donors were healthy, HIV-negative adults with no recently reported acute infections or vaccinations. Every donor was a Caucasian adult residing in Nashville, Tennessee, USA. CD4+ T cells were enriched by magnetic negative selection; naive cells were then positively selected on CD45RA, and the negative fraction formed the memory subset. After blood collection by leukapheresis, PBMCs were isolated using Ficoll-Histopaque density gradient centrifugation and then cryopreserved in the vapor phase of liquid nitrogen. Analytical flow cytometry was used to check the purity and quantity of every magnetically sorted T cell population. Genomic DNA was isolated from every sorted fraction and measured by UV absorbance on a Nanodrop 2000c. This receptor was taken from a man between 18 and 29 years old in good health. Some clones in this sample may be carry-over from other donors' samples. Sequencing input: memory CD4+ T cells from PBMCs. In the paper's terms, the cell subset or site label means: CD45RA-negative fraction.

The CDR3 reads CASSDGQTYNQPQHF. The bases are TGTGCCAGCAGCGATGGACAGACTTACAATCAGCCCCAGCATTTT. This sequence uses TRBV5-8 and TRBJ1-5; matching of 6 bases hints at TRBD1 as the D gene. There are 15 amino acids in the CDR3, from cysteine to phenylalanine inclusive. The only DNA kept is the CDR3, 45 bases in frame from the first base. CDR1 SGHTS and CDR2 YDEGEE were looked up in the germline V gene. V and J lose 4 bases and 3 bases, and a span of 14 bases separates them.